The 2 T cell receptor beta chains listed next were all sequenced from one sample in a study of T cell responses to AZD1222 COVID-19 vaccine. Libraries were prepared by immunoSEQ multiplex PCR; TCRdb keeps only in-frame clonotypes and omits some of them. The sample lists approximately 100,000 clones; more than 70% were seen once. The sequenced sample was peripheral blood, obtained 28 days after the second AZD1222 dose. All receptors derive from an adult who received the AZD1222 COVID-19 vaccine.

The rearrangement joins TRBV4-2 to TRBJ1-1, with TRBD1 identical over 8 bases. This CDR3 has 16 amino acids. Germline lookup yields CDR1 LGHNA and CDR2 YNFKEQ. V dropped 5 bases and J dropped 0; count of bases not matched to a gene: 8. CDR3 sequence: CASSEDREAMNTEAFF. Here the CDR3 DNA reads TGTGCCAGCAGCGAGGACAGGGAGGCCATGAACACTGAAGCTTTCTTT.

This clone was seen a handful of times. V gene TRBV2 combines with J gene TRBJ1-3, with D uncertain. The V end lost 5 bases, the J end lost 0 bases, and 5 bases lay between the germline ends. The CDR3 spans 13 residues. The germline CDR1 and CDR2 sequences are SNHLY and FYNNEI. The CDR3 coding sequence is TGTGCCAGCAGTCTAAGCTCTGGAAACACCATATATTTT. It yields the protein CASSLSSGNTIYF. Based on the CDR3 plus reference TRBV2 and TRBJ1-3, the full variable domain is EPEVTQTPSHQVTQMGQEVILRCVPISNHLYFYWYRQILGQKVEFLVSFYNNEISEKSEIFDDQFSVERPDGSNFTLKIRSTKLEDSAMYFCASSLSSGNTIYFGEGSWLTVV.